This TCR beta chain was identified in a study of beta chain features in type 1 diabetes. Overall study context: Examination spanned 100 million to 130 million sorted cells from all samples. Study-wide results and caveats: VDJ junctions sequenced from type 1 diabetes patients showed fewer insertions and more deletions. Cells carrying high TCR expression could end up over-represented when cDNA is sequenced. TCRB CDR3s from Type 1 diabetes patients were moderately but significantly shorter in all four CD4+ subsets.

Unmatched junction bases numbered 11, after V lost 2 bases and J lost 6 bases. Germline CDR1 is SGHTA and CDR2 is FQGNSA. This CDR3 has 17 amino acids. All of the isolated RNA was reverse transcribed, so expressed TCRB transcripts were sequenced. Profiling relied on immunoSEQ multiplex PCR, and the TCRdb table lists in-frame clones only, not all of them. The table has about 160,000 clones, 6% to 9% seen once; the top ten hold roughly 0.5%. Remarks on this clone: Its antigen is unidentified.

Sorting based on CD45RO/CCR7/CD25/CD127/CD95/CD27 separated CD4+ naive, central memory, regulatory and stem cell-like memory cells. Sample: central memory CD4+ T cells from blood. This TCR derives from a man in his late teens or twenties with type 1 diabetes. The gene calls are TRBV7-2 and TRBJ2-3, with 10 bases lining up with TRBD2. In DNA, the CDR3 is TGTGCCAGCAGCTTATCTTTGGCTAGCGGGAGTTCGGATACGCAGTATTTT. As protein: CASSLSLASGSSDTQYF.